The 29 T cell receptor beta chains below come from one sample, sequenced in a study of blood T cell repertoires in COVID-19. The assay was immunoSEQ multiplex PCR, and TCRdb's table has in-frame clones only and misses some. The sample has 250,000 to 300,000 clones; roughly 85% are singletons. The specimen was peripheral blood. The receptors stem from a man in his forties or fifties with active or convalescent COVID-19.

The chain recombines TRBV7-6 with TRBJ2-1; TRBD2 aligns across 9 bases. The V gene's germline CDR1 is SGHVS and CDR2 FNYEAQ. The CDR3 loop spans 17 amino acids. After removal of 1 base from V and 9 bases from J, the junction contained 13 bases not matched to a gene. The CDR3 region is CASSLGSRFSGRAEQFF. Written as DNA, the CDR3 is TGTGCCAGCAGCTTAGGCTCTCGTTTTAGCGGGAGAGCTGAGCAGTTCTTC. The full variable domain, in which reference TRBV7-6 and TRBJ2-1 provide the parts outside the CDR3, is GAGVSQSPRYKVTKRGQDVALRCDPISGHVSLYWYRQALGQGPEFLTYFNYEAQQDKSGLPNDRFSAERPEGSISTLTIQRTEQRDSAMYRCASSLGSRFSGRAEQFFGPGTRLTVL.

The chain is built from TRBV19 and TRBJ2-5, with 8 bases identical to TRBD2. Trimming took 5 bases from V and 2 from J; bases not matched to a gene: 13. There are 17 residues in the CDR3. Germline CDR1 reads LNHDA; CDR2 reads SQIVND (reference sequence). The CDR3 region is CASSRRGAGGPQETQYF. CDR3 coding DNA: TGTGCCAGTAGTCGGAGGGGGGCGGGAGGTCCACAAGAGACCCAGTACTTC.

The chain joins TRBV3-1 (or the pseudogene TRBV3-2) to TRBJ2-7; 8 nucleotides line up with TRBD1. This CDR3 is 14 amino acids long. The V and J ends lost 4 bases and 0 bases, in that order; junction bases with no gene match: 2. Germline CDR1 and CDR2: LGHDT and YNNKEL (reference sequence). The CDR3 DNA reads TGTGCCAGCAGCCCCGGGACAGGCTCCTACGAGCAGTACTTC. Its protein is CASSPGTGSYEQYF.

Only one count was recorded for this clone. V gene TRBV7-2 combines with J gene TRBJ1-2; 11 bases are shared with TRBD1. The CDR3 loop spans 17 amino acids. The junction had 11 bases not matched to a gene; V was cut back by 5 bases and J by 3 bases. The germline gives CDR1 SGHTA, CDR2 FQGNSA. CDR3 in amino acids: CASSPEDRGRIDYGYTF. CDR3 in DNA: TGTGCCAGCAGCCCAGAGGACAGGGGGCGCATAGACTATGGCTACACCTTC.

A single count supports this clone. V gene TRBV29-1 combines with J gene TRBJ1-6; 9 bases agree with TRBD1. V shed 5 bases, J shed 10 bases, and the junction held 6 bases outside the gene matches. CDR1 is SQVTM, CDR2 ANQGSEA, per germline. CDR3 length: 13 amino acids. CDR3 in amino acids: CSVTTGGNSPLHF. The DNA for the CDR3 is TGCAGCGTTACTACAGGGGGCAACTCACCCCTCCACTTT.

V is TRBV11-3 and J is TRBJ2-1; TRBD2 is a possible D gene (6 bases). The ends were cut back, 4 bases at V and 7 bases at J, with 11 bases in the middle. Germline-derived CDR1 and CDR2 are SGHNT and YENEEA. CDR3 length: 13 amino acids. The CDR3 here is CASSYRGGNEQFF. CDR3 DNA: TGTGCCAGCAGCTATAGAGGAGGGAATGAGCAGTTCTTC. Looking up the rest from reference TRBV11-3 and TRBJ2-1 gives the full variable domain: EAGVVQSPRYKIIEKKQPVAFWCNPISGHNTLYWYLQNLGQGPELLIRYENEEAVDDSQLPKDRFSAERLKGVDSTLKIQPAELGDSAVYLCASSYRGGNEQFFGPGTRLTVL.

The chain is built from TRBV28 and TRBJ2-5; D perhaps matches TRBD2 (5 bases). V was clipped by 4 bases and J by 3 bases, with 15 bases between them. CDR3 size: 15 residues. Germline V gene data show CDR1 as MDHEN and CDR2 as SYDVKM. CDR3 sequence reads: CASSSYEELEETQYF. Written as DNA, the CDR3 is TGTGCCAGCAGTTCTTATGAGGAACTAGAAGAGACCCAGTACTTC.

This chain links TRBV5-4 with TRBJ1-1, with 9 bases identical to TRBD1. CDR1 is SGHNT and CDR2 is YYREEE in the germline V gene (reference sequence). CDR3 length: 14 residues. Germline trimming cut 0 bases from V and 6 bases from J; bases unmatched to any gene: 3. CDR3 nucleotides: TGTGCCAGCAGCTTGGGACAGGGGGGCTCTGAAGCTTTCTTT. Protein: CASSLGQGGSEAFF.

The genes are TRBV6-5 and TRBJ2-1; TRBD1 agrees at 8 bases. The CDR3 is 15 amino acids. Germline V CDR1 and CDR2: MNHEY, SVGAGI. Trimming cost V 6 bases and J 4 bases; bases outside gene matches: 8. The CDR3 coding sequence is TGTGCCAGCAGCCCCGGACAGGGAATGTACAATGAGCAGTTCTTC. Translated: CASSPGQGMYNEQFF.

This clone appeared once. The chain uses TRBV19 and TRBJ2-1, with 12 bases identical to TRBD2. This CDR3 comprises 16 residues. Germline loops: CDR1 LNHDA, CDR2 SQIVND (reference sequence). V lost 4 bases, J lost 8 bases, and 9 bases stayed unmatched. The CDR3 nucleotides read TGTGCCAGTAGTAGGGCGACTAGCGGGAGTACGTATGAGCAGTTCTTC. This sequence encodes CASSRATSGSTYEQFF.

The chain joins TRBV19 to TRBJ2-5; 8 positions agree with TRBD2. The CDR3 runs to 16 residues. Germline loops: CDR1 LNHDA, CDR2 SQIVND (reference sequence). V shed 6 bases, J shed 2 bases, and the junction held 11 bases outside the gene matches. CDR3 DNA sequence: TGTGCCAGTAGCGTCCTTCTTCAGCGGGGGCAAGAGACCCAGTACTTC. This codes for CASSVLLQRGQETQYF. Together with reference TRBV19 and TRBJ2-5, the CDR3 gives the full variable domain: DGGITQSPKYLFRKEGQNVTLSCEQNLNHDAMYWYRQDPGQGLRLIYYSQIVNDFQKGDIAEGYSVSREKKESFPLTVTSAQKNPTAFYLCASSVLLQRGQETQYFGPGTRLLVL.

The V gene is TRBV3-1 (or the pseudogene TRBV3-2), the J gene TRBJ1-6; 10 bases agree with TRBD1. In germline, CDR1 is LGHDT, CDR2 YNNKEL (reference sequence). This CDR3 contains 15 residues. V lost 4 bases to trimming and J lost 8 bases; unmatched junction nucleotides: 5. CDR3 coding DNA: TGTGCCAGCAGCCTCCGGGACAGGGGTGATTCACCCCTCCACTTT. Translating it yields CASSLRDRGDSPLHF.

The chain recombines TRBV7-8 with TRBJ2-1, with 9 bases that match TRBD2. The CDR3 covers 15 residues. The J segment lost 6 bases and the V segment lost 1 base, leaving 4 bases of the junction unmatched. The germline V gene encodes CDR1 SGHVS and CDR2 FQNEAQ. The CDR3 DNA sequence: TGTGCCAGCAGCTTAGGCGGGAGGGCCTTCAATGAGCAGTTCTTC. It yields the protein CASSLGGRAFNEQFF.

For the CDR3, the DNA is TGTGCCAGCAGCAGGGCCAACTATGGCTACACCTTC. Translating it yields CASSRANYGYTF. The chain uses TRBV28 and TRBJ1-2; tentatively, D is TRBD1 (5 bases). This CDR3 is built from 12 residues. Germline V lookup: CDR1 MDHEN, CDR2 SYDVKM. V gave up 6 bases and J gave up 2 bases, with 7 bases separating them.

In its sample, this clone was seen once. The chain recombines TRBV3-1 (or the pseudogene TRBV3-2) with TRBJ2-3; 7 nucleotides agree with TRBD2. The germline CDR1 and CDR2 sequences are LGHDT and YNNKEL (reference sequence). The trim removed 0 bases at V and 5 bases at J, leaving 5 bases unmatched. This CDR3 has 15 residues. CDR3 in amino acids: CASSQERGGLDTQYF. The CDR3 DNA reads as TGTGCCAGCAGCCAAGAGCGGGGAGGGTTAGATACGCAGTATTTT.

This chain joins TRBV10-2 and TRBJ1-6; possible D gene TRBD1, 5 bases. Germline CDR1 reads WSHSY; CDR2 reads SAAADI. With 7 bases removed from V and 7 bases from J, the gap between germline ends came to 11 bases. The CDR3 has 13 amino acids. The CDR3, as DNA: TGCGCCAGCAAAGACAGATCCAATTCACCCCTCCACTTT. It yields the protein CASKDRSNSPLHF.

The gene calls are TRBV5-1 and TRBJ2-5, with 14 positions matching TRBD2. V shed 4 bases, J shed 8 bases, and the junction held 10 bases outside the gene matches. Germline CDR1 and CDR2: SGHRS and YFSETQ. The CDR3 spans 16 residues. Written as DNA, the CDR3 is TGCGCCAGCAGCGTCGGGACTAGCGGGAGCGGGGATACCCAGTACTTC. This translates into CASSVGTSGSGDTQYF.

The chain combines TRBV10-3 with TRBJ1-2, with D possibly matching TRBD1 (5 bases). Trimming took off 2 bases at V and 5 bases at J, with 6 bases between the two ends. Germline CDR1 is ENHRY and CDR2 is SYGVKD. The CDR3 length is 12 residues. The CDR3 is CAISETGYGYTF. CDR3 DNA: TGTGCCATCAGTGAGACAGGTTATGGCTACACCTTC.

The chain links TRBV7-9 to TRBJ2-7; D may be TRBD1 (5 bases). Germline CDR1 reads SEHNR; CDR2 reads FQNEAQ (reference sequence). Trimming removed 1 base at V and 5 bases at J, with 21 bases between. The CDR3 extends over 17 amino acids. The CDR3 bases are TGTGCCAGCAGCTTAGTCCCTCCAGGGCGGTGGTATAACGAGCAGTACTTC. Protein: CASSLVPPGRWYNEQYF.

The J gene is TRBJ2-1, the V gene TRBV3-1 (or the pseudogene TRBV3-2); TRBD2 matches 7 bases. V gave up 7 bases and J gave up 1 base; unmatched junction bases: 7. The CDR3 is 15 amino acids. In germline, CDR1 is LGHDT, CDR2 YNNKEL (reference sequence). The CDR3 loop reads CASKTGEGSYNEQFF. For the CDR3, the DNA is TGTGCCAGCAAAACCGGGGAGGGGTCCTACAATGAGCAGTTCTTC.

This clone appeared a single time. The V gene is TRBV7-2, the J gene TRBJ2-1, with TRBD2 matching over 12 bases. Per the germline V gene, CDR1 is SGHTA and CDR2 is FQGNSA. J was trimmed by 7 bases and V by 1 base; bases with no gene match: 5. This CDR3 contains 16 residues. The CDR3 DNA sequence: TGTGCCAGCAGCTTAGGGGGGACTAGCGGGTTGAATGAGCAGTTCTTC. Translating gives CASSLGGTSGLNEQFF. The entire variable domain, with the rest obtained from reference TRBV7-2 and TRBJ2-1, is as follows: GAGVSQSPSNKVTEKGKDVELRCDPISGHTALYWYRQSLGQGLEFLIYFQGNSAPDKSGLPSDRFSAERTGGSVSTLTIQRTQQEDSAVYLCASSLGGTSGLNEQFFGPGTRLTVL.

This chain uses TRBV4-1 with TRBJ2-5; 7 nucleotides line up with TRBD2. CDR1 and CDR2 (germline): MGHRA, YSYEKL. This CDR3 is 15 amino acids long. The ends lost 0 bases at V and 4 bases at J; junction bases unmatched: 5. The CDR3 here is CASSQDGTTGETQYF. The DNA of the CDR3 is TGCGCCAGCAGCCAAGATGGGACTACCGGAGAGACCCAGTACTTC.

Here the CDR3 reads CASSLFRGTGTDTQYF. In DNA form, the CDR3 reads TGTGCCAGCAGCTTGTTTCGCGGGACCGGCACAGATACGCAGTATTTT. V and J are TRBV5-4 and TRBJ2-3; TRBD2 is a possible D gene (6 bases). This CDR3 spans 16 amino acids. Trimming shortened V by 1 base and J by 1 base, and 13 bases separated the two germline ends. The germline gives CDR1 SGHNT, CDR2 YYREEE (reference sequence).

This chain joins TRBV7-2 and TRBJ2-5, with D possibly being TRBD1 (5 bases). The CDR3 runs 14 residues. The germline V gene has CDR1 SGHTA and CDR2 FQGNSA. Trimming stripped 6 bases from V and 3 bases from J, with 14 bases between. The CDR3 nucleotides are TGTGCCAGCAGAGTGGGAAGGGGAAAAGAGACCCAGTACTTC. This encodes CASRVGRGKETQYF. Full variable domain (outside the CDR3, taken from reference TRBV7-2 and TRBJ2-5): GAGVSQSPSNKVTEKGKDVELRCDPISGHTALYWYRQSLGQGLEFLIYFQGNSAPDKSGLPSDRFSAERTGGSVSTLTIQRTQQEDSAVYLCASRVGRGKETQYFGPGTRLLVL.

The rearrangement uses TRBV12-3 or TRBV12-4 and TRBJ2-1, with D unclear. The CDR3 runs to 12 residues. Trimming took 4 bases from V and 7 from J, leaving 8 bases between them. CDR3 nucleotide sequence: TGTGCCAGCAGTTCTCTGACTAATGAGCAGTTCTTC. Protein sequence: CASSSLTNEQFF.

J is TRBJ1-2 and V is TRBV19, with 8 bases lining up with TRBD1. Germline V lookup: CDR1 LNHDA, CDR2 SQIVND (reference sequence). The CDR3 sequence is 14 residues long. After removal of 1 base from V and 6 bases from J, the junction contained 4 bases not matched to a gene. CDR3 region: CASSIVRTGHGYTF. CDR3 nucleotides: TGTGCCAGTAGTATAGTGAGGACAGGGCATGGCTACACCTTC.

V gene TRBV6-5 combines with J gene TRBJ2-2; 9 bases are shared with TRBD2. Germline loops: CDR1 MNHEY, CDR2 SVGAGI. The CDR3 is made up of 15 amino acids. V lost 6 bases to trimming and J lost 1 base; unmatched junction nucleotides: 3. The CDR3 region is CASSETSGNTGELFF. The CDR3 coding sequence is TGTGCCAGCAGCGAGACTAGCGGGAACACCGGGGAGCTGTTTTTT.

The J gene is TRBJ1-4, the V gene TRBV4-3; TRBD1 might be the D (6 bases). CDR1 is LGHNA, CDR2 YSLEER, per germline. With 2 bases removed from V and 5 bases from J, the gap between germline ends came to 9 bases. The CDR3 length is 14 residues. CDR3 region: CASSQNTGNEKLFF. The CDR3 coding sequence is TGCGCCAGCAGCCAAAATACAGGGAATGAAAAACTGTTTTTT.

The rearrangement joins TRBV19 to TRBJ2-1; D might be TRBD2 (6 bases). Between the trimmed V and J ends, which lost 7 bases and 8 bases, there was a span of 9 bases. The CDR3 extends over 11 amino acids. CDR1 is LNHDA and CDR2 is SQIVND in the germline V gene (reference sequence). The CDR3 protein is CASNRGYEQFF. DNA for the CDR3: TGTGCCAGTAATCGGGGGTATGAGCAGTTCTTC.